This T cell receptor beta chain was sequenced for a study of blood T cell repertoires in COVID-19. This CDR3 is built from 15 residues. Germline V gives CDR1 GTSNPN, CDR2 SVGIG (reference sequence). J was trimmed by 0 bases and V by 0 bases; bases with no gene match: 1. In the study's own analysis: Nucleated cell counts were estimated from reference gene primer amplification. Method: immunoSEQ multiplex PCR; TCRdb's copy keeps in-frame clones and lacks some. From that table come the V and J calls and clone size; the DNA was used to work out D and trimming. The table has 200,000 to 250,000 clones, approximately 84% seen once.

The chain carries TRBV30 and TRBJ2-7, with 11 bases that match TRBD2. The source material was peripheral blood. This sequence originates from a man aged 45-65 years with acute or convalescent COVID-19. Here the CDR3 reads CAWSVGLAASYEQYF. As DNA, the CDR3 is TGTGCCTGGAGTGTGGGACTAGCGGCCTCCTACGAGCAGTACTTC.